Given below is one TCR beta chain in context. This clone has only a few counts. The target of this receptor is not known. No qualities accompany the bases; no much larger clone lies one base away. Library creation used the immunoSEQ multiplex PCR assay. For the multiplex PCR, a mixture combining 60 forward primers for TCR Vbeta segments and 13 reverse primers for TCR Jbeta segments was used. The CDR3 region of rearranged TCR beta genes was amplified from genomic DNA by a multiplex PCR assay. The amplified TCR beta libraries were sequenced on the Illumina HiSeq System as 87-base-pair reads. Regarding the original processing steps: A later analysis counted 75 million to 100 million unique TCR beta chains across the approximately 700 repertoires, and 9.5 million to 11 million of these chains were shared by at least two donors. To remove PCR and sequencing errors, raw reads were error-corrected and collapsed into unique sequences using a nearest-neighbor algorithm that merged closely related sequences. V, D and J gene segments were assigned by aligning CDR3 sequences to IMGT reference sequences. Each retained sequence needed at least a six-nucleotide match to both a V gene segment and a J gene segment. A rearrangement counted as productive if the CDR3 had no stop codons and remained in frame with V and J, and every other rearrangement counted as non-productive. CDR3 was defined according to IMGT convention as the region running from the second conserved V-encoded cysteine to the conserved J-encoded phenylalanine. Sequences without an unambiguous match to a single V gene segment were excluded from the earlier analysis of about 630 of the donors. An earlier analysis of some 500 of the donors classified V segments as functional when productive rearrangements were above 56.7% and as segregating when the standard deviation between donors was above 5%. A statistical classification framework was built for diagnosing cytomegalovirus status from the catalog of TCR beta chain sequences. V and J gene assignment, in a later analysis, came from comparing TCR nucleotide sequences with IMGT/GENE-DB human TR gene sequences. The TCRdist pipeline was used in a later analysis to assign CDR3 sequences and most-parsimonious VDJ recombination scenarios. A later analysis defined each TCR beta chain by its CDR3 amino acid sequence plus V-gene family, and excluded reads lacking a unique V-gene family. To address suspected cross-contamination and a sequencing artifact, a later analysis removed approximately 590 highly shared, low-generation-probability nucleotide sequences. For each public chain, a later analysis derived a clonal expansion index from normalized ranks of inferred template counts within each repertoire. In a later analysis, generation probabilities were computed using a VDJ recombination model fitted to out-of-frame rearrangements, and the results were checked against IGoR. In a later analysis, hypergeometric tests were used to score TCR-TCR, TCR-HLA and TCR-CMV co-occurrence, with a repertoire-size bias correction applied to TCR pairs. False discovery rates were estimated in a later analysis by permuting HLA or CMV assignments 20 times. In a later analysis, co-occurring TCRs were grouped using DBSCAN, with TCRdist sequence similarity added in when clustering inside HLA-allele-positive subsets. Repertoires with fewer than 30,000 or more than 120,000 public chains were left out of co-occurrence clustering, as were about five repertoires with anomalous nucleotide sharing. In TCRdb, the immuneACCESS table is reduced to in-frame sequences with V and J assigned. These tables do not hold every clone; where another copy was compared, an unresolved V gene accounts for under half, and the others remain unexplained. V and J calls and clone size are as listed in that table; D and trimming were resolved from the DNA. This sample comprises over 100,000 clones, less than 85% of them detected only once. The ten largest account for around 5% of the sample.

The data stem from a study of cytomegalovirus exposure and HLA in healthy donors (dated by TCRdb to about 2017). Describing the broader study: In an earlier analysis of approximately 640 of the donors, under 300 Gb of sequence data and 117 million unique TCR beta sequences from roughly 180 million T cells were reported. Rather than using new phenotypic data, the later analysis identified candidate immune exposures from TCR beta sequences and from how often those sequences occurred across donors. Around 320 gigabases of sequencing data and some 85 million unique TCR sequences were included in an early release covering about 700 HLA-typed donors. A later genetic analysis took genome-wide SNP genotypes for about three fifths of the 666 donors and used that subset as a discovery cohort. Among around 400 genotyped donors of the cohort, an average of around 250,000 unique TCR beta nucleotide sequences was sequenced per donor, of which about 19% were non-productive. The number of typed donors differed by locus: about 620-640 for A, B, C, DRB1 and DQB1; 500 to 550 for DQA1; some 610 for DPA1; and 400 to 480 for DPB1. The aim of the study was to test whether cataloging public T cell receptors could identify signatures of past pathogen exposure. Among the roughly 430 genotyped donors, under 90% belonged to the genetic ancestry cluster associated with self-reported Caucasian donors. To decide whether each TCR beta V gene segment behaved as functional or pseudogenic, an earlier analysis of approximately 600 of the donors relied on high-throughput TCR beta sequencing. The study used immunosequencing to profile the T cell repertoires of 666 subjects and linked those repertoires to cytomegalovirus serostatus. A later analysis re-analyzed previously published TCR beta repertoires from roughly 690 donors and added high-resolution HLA genotyping to study TCR occurrence patterns. Along with the approximately 700-subject first cohort, a separate validation cohort of more than 90 different subjects was used. To predict cytomegalovirus infection status, the study combined high-throughput TCR immunosequencing, statistical association of individual TCRs with disease status, and machine learning. Roughly five DR-DQ haplotypes were handled as single units for association and clustering, since linkage in the cohort was strong. All discovery cohort repertoires had been generated using a single sequencing platform. Donor age, sex, ethnicity and CMV serostatus were collected together with the repertoire data. HLA typing included class I and class II loci at four-digit resolution. Findings and caveats that apply to the study as a whole: A few of the identified cytomegalovirus-associated TCR beta chains were confirmed in vitro to be specific for cytomegalovirus antigens. A group of highly shared sequence variants was considered likely to be a technical artifact of the sequencing pipeline. A later genetic analysis reported fewer N-insertions in productive TCRs among donors in an Asian-associated ancestry cluster than the roughly 620-donor mean. Because HLA typing was unavailable for some donors at each locus, only the typed subset was used in association tests. The study gave a list of some 150 TCR beta chains associated with cytomegalovirus. The classifier was reported to diagnose cytomegalovirus status with high specificity and sensitivity in both the original cohort and the validation cohort. Strong co-occurrence of HLA alleles, especially DR and DQ, made assigning TCR associations to individual alleles difficult. According to the authors, the approach could potentially be generalized to other disease states and immunological phenotypes. V-gene and J-gene trimming of TCR beta chains was associated with a missense DCLRE1C variant in a later genetic analysis, and the association was replicated in an independent cohort. A further reported finding was that TCR beta sequences accurately predicted the HLA-A and HLA-B alleles for most subjects in the first cohort. The cohort was sequenced for TCR beta chains only, and without alpha or paired-chain data the features that could be detected were limited. According to a later analysis, TCR association rates differed among HLA loci, with DRB1 alleles showing the most associated TCRs and HLA-C alleles showing the fewest. In a later analysis, most CMV-associated TCR beta chains were found to appear HLA-restricted, with HLA associations seemingly driven largely by CMV exposure. The 87-base-pair reads could not distinguish some IMGT-functional V segments, including TRBV6-2 and TRBV6-3, so those segments were excluded. In a later analysis, about 16,000 TCR beta sequences were associated with specific HLA alleles at a false discovery rate of 0.05. Most TCR sequences were observed very rarely across donors, whereas some public TCRs were present in many individuals. Immune exposure information for the cohort was limited to CMV serostatus. Because counts were too low, 15 to 20 rarely observed V segments, including chromosome 9 orphons, were excluded from the earlier analysis of about 500 of the donors. Linkage disequilibrium might explain the correlated functional status among segregating V segments, but an unknown experimental factor could not be excluded. Several of the top co-occurrence clusters appeared to be linked to parvovirus B19, influenza, CMV and Epstein-Barr virus, according to a later analysis. Compared with equally common non-associated chains, HLA-associated TCR beta chains in a later analysis were more clonally expanded and had lower generation probabilities. The presence/absence analyses assumed that sequencing depth was roughly uniform across donors, and that assumption may not be true. An earlier analysis of roughly 570 of the donors showed that most TCR beta V segments appeared in productive rearrangements either about 90% or about 30% of the time, which broadly matched IMGT annotations.

The cohort was made up of 666 healthy bone marrow donors. All cohort members were sampled while nominally healthy, although unrecorded immune exposures were likely present. The donor was CMV seropositive and was included in the group of about 290 seropositive cohort members. Each donor provided a peripheral blood sample, and peripheral blood mononuclear cells were used for TCR beta sequencing. Genomic DNA was extracted from the blood cell samples with the Qiagen DNeasy Blood Extraction Kit. The CDR3 contains 16 residues, cysteine and phenylalanine counted. Solely the CDR3 DNA is kept, with 48 bases framed from the first base. CDR1 and CDR2 are drawn from the germline V gene (reference sequence): SGHNT, YYREEE. After removal of 4 bases from V and 7 bases from J, the junction retains 12 bases not matched to a gene.

The source of this sequence is a young woman in good health and CMV-seropositive. The sample taken for sequencing was PBMCs. The chain was built from TRBV5-4 and TRBJ2-1; 9 middle bases align to TRBD2. The CDR3 region has the sequence CASSPPGREGGNEQFF. The sequence in DNA is TGTGCCAGCAGCCCGCCGGGGCGGGAGGGTGGTAATGAGCAGTTCTTC.